This T cell receptor beta chain was recovered during a study of blood T cell repertoires in COVID-19. Study-level background: COVID-19 samples from acute and convalescent phases originated in the United States, Italy and Spain. PBMCs, B-cell-depleted T cells, or T cells were the source of the cDNA or gDNA that made up the material.

Under the authors' procedure: Cell counts per sample came from amplifying reference gene primers. TCRdb keeps only in-frame clones here, not all; method: immunoSEQ multiplex PCR. D and trimming come from the DNA, and the V and J calls and clone size come from that table. Among under 300,000 clones listed, about 70% were seen once. Between the trimmed V and J ends, which lost 0 bases and 4 bases, there was a span of 10 bases. CDR1 LGHDT and CDR2 YNNKEL come from the germline V gene (reference sequence). The CDR3 length is 15 residues. This clonotype was obtained from a woman aged 80 or older with acute or convalescent COVID-19. This chain links TRBV3-1 (or the pseudogene TRBV3-2) with TRBJ2-1; D might be TRBD2 (5 bases). Material: peripheral blood. CDR3 DNA: TGTGCCAGCAGCCAAGATCTAGCATCTTACAATGAGCAGTTCTTC. Translation gives CASSQDLASYNEQFF.